These 28 T cell receptor beta chains were all obtained from the same sample, sequenced in a study of molecular identifiers for immune sequencing clone quantification. MiXCR, run by TCRdb on the PCR reads, gives a single entry per CDR3 protein. The sample lists roughly 320,000 distinct CDR3 sequences; roughly a fifth were seen once. The sample was naive CD8+ T cells from blood, with Jurkat cell RNA spiked in. Noted subset: FACS-sorted CD8+CD4-CCR7+CD45RA+ naive T cells. The receptors were gathered from a human donor in good health. Some libraries in this study had Jurkat cell RNA spiked in.

This clonotype has only a few counts. The chain carries TRBV6-1 and TRBJ2-3; D is undetermined. The CDR3 runs 18 residues. V was clipped by 2 bases and J by 2 bases, with 20 bases between them. CDR1 and CDR2 (germline): MNHNS, SASEGT. The CDR3 reads CASSELVPYQNPTDTQYF. The DNA for the CDR3 is TGTGCCAGCAGTGAACTAGTCCCATACCAAAATCCCACAGATACGCAGTATTTT.

On this clonotype: A much larger clone differs by one base, so this may be a read error. The gene calls are TRBV3-1 and TRBJ2-7; D is unresolved. The CDR3 contains 11 residues. Germline CDR1 and CDR2: LGHDT and YNNKEL (reference sequence). The CDR3 sequence: CAGSKAYEQYF. Written as DNA, the CDR3 is TGTGCCGGCAGCAAGGCCTACGAGCAGTACTTC.

This clonotype was seen ten or more times. The V gene is TRBV24-1, the J gene TRBJ2-3; 7 nucleotides match TRBD1. Trimming removed 2 bases from V and 6 bases from J; junction bases left unmatched: 1. The germline V gene has CDR1 KGHDR and CDR2 SFDVKD. This CDR3 spans 13 amino acids. This CDR3 is CATSDWDSDTQYF. CDR3 sequence (DNA): TGTGCCACCAGTGATTGGGACAGTGATACGCAGTATTTT.

This clonotype was counted only a few times. The CDR3 region is CASSQDWTPQPTDTQYF. The CDR3 DNA sequence: TGTGCCAGCAGCCAAGATTGGACACCGCAACCCACAGATACGCAGTATTTT. The chain employs TRBV4-2 and TRBJ2-3; a weak D match, TRBD1 (5 bases). The CDR3 loop spans 17 amino acids. Trimming took 0 bases from V and 2 from J, leaving 15 bases between them. Germline assignment: CDR1 LGHNA and CDR2 YNFKEQ.

The V call is TRBV20-1, the J call TRBJ2-5, with a weak D call TRBD1 (5 bases). Germline-derived CDR1 and CDR2 are DFQATT and SNEGSKA (reference sequence). V was clipped by 6 bases and J by 2 bases, with 16 bases between them. This CDR3 region has 14 residues. The CDR3 region is CSARDIREQETQYF. The CDR3 nucleotides are TGCAGTGCCCGAGACATCAGGGAACAAGAGACCCAGTACTTC.

Ten or more counts support this clonotype. The J gene is TRBJ1-5, the V gene TRBV5-6, with a possible D match to TRBD1 (6 bases). Germline loops: CDR1 SGHDT, CDR2 YYEEEE. The V end lost 1 base, the J end lost 7 bases, and 9 bases lay between the germline ends. This CDR3 contains 13 residues. CDR3 DNA: TGTGCCAGCAGCTTGTATCAGGGGCAGCCCCAGCATTTT. Translated, it gives CASSLYQGQPQHF.

In this sample, this clonotype turned up many times. The rearrangement links TRBV6-2 or TRBV6-3 to TRBJ2-3; 13 bases map to TRBD2. Germline V gene sequence: CDR1 MNHEY, CDR2 SVGEGT. This CDR3 is 16 amino acids long. V trimming: 6 bases; J trimming: 1 base; junction bases outside the gene matches: 4. The CDR3 nucleotides read TGTGCCAGCAGCTCCGGGACTAGCGGGGGCACAGATACGCAGTATTTT. Residues: CASSSGTSGGTDTQYF.

There are many counts of this clonotype. The genes are TRBV19 and TRBJ2-7; TRBD2 might be the D (6 bases). Deletions cut 5 bases from V and 2 bases from J, with 13 bases between. Per the germline V gene, CDR1 is LNHDA and CDR2 is SQIVND (reference sequence). This CDR3 is built from 14 residues. CDR3 sequence reads: CASSFGGKTYEQYF. CDR3 DNA: TGTGCCAGTAGTTTTGGGGGGAAGACCTACGAGCAGTACTTC.

This clonotype appeared many times. The rearrangement links TRBV9 to TRBJ1-5; 7 bases are shared with TRBD1. The ends lost 0 bases at V and 6 bases at J; junction bases unmatched: 6. The CDR3 consists of 15 residues. CDR1 and CDR2 from the germline V gene are SGDLS and YYNGEE. This chain's CDR3 is CASSVGGGAGQPQHF. In DNA form, the CDR3 reads TGTGCCAGCAGCGTAGGAGGGGGCGCGGGTCAGCCCCAGCATTTT.

The chain's CDR3 is CASSVGTSEQYF. The CDR3 coding sequence is TGTGCCAGCAGTGTGGGGACTAGCGAGCAGTACTTC. The chain recombines TRBV25-1 with TRBJ2-7, with 8 bases lining up with TRBD2. V was clipped by 4 bases and J by 6 bases; unmatched bases: 2. The CDR3 contains 12 residues. CDR1 is MGHDK, CDR2 SYGVNS, per germline.

This clonotype was seen ten or more times. The chain uses TRBV28 and TRBJ2-1, with D perhaps TRBD2 (5 bases). This CDR3 spans 17 amino acids. Looked up from germline, CDR1 is MDHEN and CDR2 is SYDVKM. With 3 bases removed from V and 0 bases from J, the gap between germline ends came to 15 bases. The CDR3 DNA is TGTGCCAGCAGTTTTCCGAGCGGCCCAAGCTCCTACAATGAGCAGTTCTTC. Protein product: CASSFPSGPSSYNEQFF. Full variable domain (outside the CDR3, taken from reference TRBV28 and TRBJ2-1): DVKVTQSSRYLVKRTGEKVFLECVQDMDHENMFWYRQDPGLGLRLIYFSYDVKMKEKGDIPEGYSVSREKKERFSLILESASTNQTSMYLCASSFPSGPSSYNEQFFGPGTRLTVL.

This clonotype was counted ten times or more. This chain links TRBV7-9 with TRBJ1-4; no clear D gene. The CDR3 loop spans 12 amino acids. From germline, CDR1 is SEHNR and CDR2 FQNEAQ (reference sequence). V was shortened by 5 bases and J by 12 bases, with 13 bases between the two germline ends. The CDR3 region is CASSDDKLELFF. CDR3 in DNA: TGTGCCAGCAGCGACGACAAGCTGGAACTGTTTTTT.

This chain links TRBV11-2 with TRBJ2-3; D unresolved. The germline V gene has CDR1 SGHAT and CDR2 FQNNGV. Trimming cost V 3 bases and J 1 base, with 11 bases left between them. The CDR3 extends over 15 amino acids. This CDR3 reads CASSFVGPGTDTQYF. Written as DNA, the CDR3 is TGTGCCAGCAGCTTTGTAGGCCCGGGCACAGATACGCAGTATTTT.

The chain has TRBV2 and TRBJ2-7, with TRBD2 as a possible D gene (5 bases). CDR1 is SNHLY, CDR2 FYNNEI, per germline. The CDR3 has 13 amino acids. V was clipped by 7 bases and J by 2 bases, with 12 bases between them. CDR3 sequence: CASTGSIAYEQYF. The CDR3 nucleotides are TGTGCCAGCACGGGAAGTATCGCCTACGAGCAGTACTTC. Drawing the rest from reference TRBV2 and TRBJ2-7, the complete variable domain is EPEVTQTPSHQVTQMGQEVILRCVPISNHLYFYWYRQILGQKVEFLVSFYNNEISEKSEIFDDQFSVERPDGSNFTLKIRSTKLEDSAMYFCASTGSIAYEQYFGPGTRLTVT.

This chain connects TRBV19 to TRBJ2-3; D uncertain. The V and J ends lost 4 bases and 4 bases respectively, with 9 bases between them. This CDR3 region has 13 residues. Looked up from germline, CDR1 is LNHDA and CDR2 is SQIVND (reference sequence). The chain's CDR3 is CASSTLMPDTQYF. The CDR3, as DNA: TGTGCCAGTAGTACCCTGATGCCAGATACGCAGTATTTT.

This clonotype turned up a few times. The chain is built from TRBV4-3 and TRBJ1-1, with a tentative D call TRBD1 (6 bases). Trimming cost V 0 bases and J 5 bases, with 19 bases left between them. The CDR3 is 17 residues long. Germline V gives CDR1 LGHNA, CDR2 YSLEER. CDR3 nucleotide sequence: TGCGCCAGCAGCCAAGATTACGGCACGTCAGGGGATACTGAAGCTTTCTTT. The encoded protein is CASSQDYGTSGDTEAFF.

This clonotype was seen just once. The chain carries TRBV27 and TRBJ2-7; 12 nucleotides line up with TRBD2. After removal of 5 bases from V and 3 bases from J, the junction contained 8 bases not matched to a gene. Germline CDR1 and CDR2: MNHEY and SMNVEV (reference sequence). The CDR3 has 16 residues. As DNA, the CDR3 is TGTGCCAGCAGTGCCGGGGAACTAGCGGGGGGCTACGAGCAGTACTTC. It specifies CASSAGELAGGYEQYF.

The genes are TRBV4-1 and TRBJ2-3; D uncertain. This CDR3 is 14 amino acids long. V gave up 0 bases and J gave up 5 bases, with 9 bases separating them. Per germline, CDR1 MGHRA and CDR2 YSYEKL. The CDR3 DNA is TGCGCCAGCAGCCAAGATATGGGAATAGATACGCAGTATTTT. Amino acids: CASSQDMGIDTQYF.

This clonotype was observed at least ten times. The chain links TRBV5-6 to TRBJ2-3, with 10 bases lining up with TRBD2. This CDR3 spans 18 amino acids. Per the germline V gene, CDR1 is SGHDT and CDR2 is YYEEEE. V trimming: 2 bases; J trimming: 3 bases; junction bases outside the gene matches: 12. CDR3 amino acids: CASSLPTSAGGRTDTQYF. CDR3 nucleotides: TGTGCCAGCAGCTTACCTACCTCAGCGGGGGGGCGGACAGATACGCAGTATTTT.

This clonotype was observed a handful of times. V and J are TRBV2 and TRBJ2-7; D is undetermined. Germline V gene sequence: CDR1 SNHLY, CDR2 FYNNEI. The germline V and J ends were trimmed by 6 bases and 3 bases, with 18 bases remaining between them. The CDR3 has 15 residues. CDR3: CASSVGPSGYYEQYF. CDR3 coding DNA: TGTGCCAGCAGCGTAGGTCCCTCGGGCTACTACGAGCAGTACTTC.

This clonotype appeared many times. The J gene is TRBJ1-3, the V gene TRBV29-1, with D maybe TRBD1 (5 bases). The CDR3 sequence is 15 residues long. The germline V gene encodes CDR1 SQVTM and CDR2 ANQGSEA. With 0 bases removed from V and 2 bases from J, the gap between germline ends came to 11 bases. The CDR3 sequence is CSVEDITGPGNTIYF. The CDR3 nucleotides read TGCAGCGTTGAAGATATTACAGGACCTGGAAACACCATATATTTT. Together with reference TRBV29-1 and TRBJ1-3, the CDR3 gives the full variable domain: SAVISQKPSRDICQRGTSLTIQCQVDSQVTMMFWYRQQPGQSLTLIATANQGSEATYESGFVIDKFPISRPNLTFSTLTVSNMSPEDSSIYLCSVEDITGPGNTIYFGEGSWLTVV.

The gene calls are TRBV20-1 and TRBJ2-5; the D gene is possibly TRBD1 (6 bases). The CDR3 runs to 14 residues. Germline loops: CDR1 DFQATT, CDR2 SNEGSKA (reference sequence). V lost 5 bases, J lost 3 bases, and 16 bases lay in between. The CDR3 protein is CSAWHWTEEETQYF. The CDR3 DNA follows: TGCAGTGCTTGGCATTGGACAGAGGAAGAGACCCAGTACTTC.

The rearrangement uses TRBV7-6 and TRBJ1-1, with 7 bases fitting TRBD1. V shed 5 bases and J 1 base; nucleotides not matched to a gene: 7. The CDR3 sequence is 15 residues long. Germline V gene sequence: CDR1 SGHVS, CDR2 FNYEAQ. As DNA, the CDR3 is TGTGCCAGCAGCCCGTACAGGGGAGAGAACACTGAAGCTTTCTTT. Translation: CASSPYRGENTEAFF.

On this clonotype itself: A much larger clone sits a single nucleotide away, making a read error possible. The chain uses TRBV6-2 or TRBV6-3 and TRBJ1-1, with D tentatively TRBD1 (5 bases). Germline V gene sequence: CDR1 MNHEY, CDR2 SVGEGT. Deletions cut 5 bases from V and 10 bases from J, with 14 bases between. The CDR3 covers 12 residues. The CDR3 loop is CASSIGQAGAFF. The CDR3 coding sequence is TGTGCCAGCAGTATTGGACAAGCTGGAGCTTTCTTT.

This clonotype was observed at least ten times. The chain carries TRBV6-6 and TRBJ1-1, with 8 bases identical to TRBD1. V dropped 2 bases and J dropped 5; count of bases not matched to a gene: 4. CDR1 is MNHNY, CDR2 SVGAGI, per germline (reference sequence). CDR3 length equals 14 residues. The chain's CDR3 is CASSYRTGITEAFF. The CDR3 DNA follows: TGTGCCAGCAGTTACAGGACAGGGATTACTGAAGCTTTCTTT.

This clonotype was recorded at least ten times. The chain carries TRBV7-6 and TRBJ2-3, with 7 positions matching TRBD1. Germline CDR1 SGHVS, CDR2 FNYEAQ. The CDR3 is 14 residues long. V was clipped by 5 bases and J by 2 bases; unmatched bases: 4. CDR3 DNA sequence: TGTGCCAGCAGCGACGGGACAGACACAGATACGCAGTATTTT. This sequence encodes CASSDGTDTDTQYF.

This clonotype was seen many times. This chain connects TRBV7-6 to TRBJ2-7, with D tentatively TRBD1 or TRBD2 (5 bases each). CDR3 length equals 14 residues. Germline CDR1 reads SGHVS; CDR2 reads FNYEAQ. V lost 5 bases to trimming and J lost 2 bases, with 13 bases between them. CDR3 protein: CASSPGTDTYEQYF. In DNA form, the CDR3 reads TGTGCCAGCAGCCCGGGGACCGATACCTACGAGCAGTACTTC.

The table lists this clonotype with many counts. The chain combines TRBV30 with TRBJ1-4, with D possibly TRBD1 on 5 matching bases. Germline V CDR1 and CDR2: GTSNPN, SVGIG (reference sequence). CDR3 length: 13 amino acids. V was pared by 1 base and J by 6 bases, with 9 bases between. This CDR3 reads CAWSELTDEKLFF. CDR3 DNA sequence: TGTGCCTGGAGTGAGCTGACAGATGAAAAACTGTTTTTT.